This T cell receptor beta chain is from a study of vaccination and CD4 T cells after COVID-19. Cultured CD4+ T cell DNA was sequenced using the Oncomine TCR Beta short-read assay. It was cultured CD4+ T cells from which genomic DNA was extracted. TCRdb re-analysed the PCR reads in MiXCR, keeping a single row per CDR3 protein. The data contain 6,500 to 8,000 distinct CDR3 sequences, about 30% of them singletons. Germline V lookup: CDR1 LNHNV, CDR2 YYDKDF (reference sequence). Deletions cut 0 bases from V and 7 bases from J, with 10 bases between. There are 14 residues in the CDR3. As for treatment: approximately nine-day PBMC culture with coronavirus spike peptide pools or control peptides (ViraFEST assay). The unexposed donor's CD4+ T cells were collected before the COVID-19 pandemic (2011-2018). This clonotype rates as medium-sized (0.01 to 0.1%). Antigen: not known.

This clonotype was obtained from a human donor in good health. Sequenced: CD4+ T cells from blood, cultured in vitro. The V call is TRBV15, the J call TRBJ1-5; D unresolved. CDR3 bases: TGTGCCACCAGCAGAGACAGGAAAATCCAGCCCCAGCATTTT. This codes for CATSRDRKIQPQHF.